Listed below are T cell receptor beta chains from one sample, sequenced in a study of response to subunit inactivated influenza vaccine. TCRdb independently ran MiXCR on the RT-PCR reads; one entry per CDR3 protein. The sample lists approximately 520,000 distinct CDR3 sequences, approximately 17% seen once, with approximately 3% in the top ten. This sample comprised CD4+ T cells sorted from PBMCs, obtained less than 30 months after vaccination. Every receptor here comes from a man aged 50 to 69 who received an inactivated influenza vaccine. The CDR3 runs from the conserved cysteine through the conserved F or W. A D gene is named only where the DNA matches it firmly. The size field is filled for only some rows; it gives once, few, many or a size class.

v_call	d_call	j_call	clone_size	cdr3_aa	cdr3_nt
TRBV7-9	NA	TRBJ1-1	few	CASSSAGKAFF	TGTGCCAGCAGCTCGGCAGGGAAAGCTTTCTTT
TRBV20-1	TRBD2	TRBJ2-7	NA	CSASGASGSRSEQYF	TGCAGTGCTAGCGGCGCTAGCGGGAGTAGGTCCGAGCAGTACTTC
TRBV11-2	TRBD2	TRBJ2-1	many	CASSFFGSGRLSSYNEQFF	TGTGCCAGCAGCTTTTTTGGTAGCGGGAGGCTGAGCTCCTACAATGAGCAGTTCTTC
TRBV4-1	NA	TRBJ2-2	NA	CASSYDAGAGELFF	TGCGCCAGCAGCTACGATGCCGGGGCCGGGGAGCTGTTTTTT
TRBV28	NA	TRBJ2-5	NA	CASRLRSYQETQYF	TGTGCCAGCAGACTCAGGAGTTACCAAGAGACCCAGTACTTC
TRBV7-2	NA	TRBJ2-1	few	CASSLSRATGNNEQFF	TGTGCCAGCAGCTTAAGTAGGGCAACAGGGAACAATGAGCAGTTCTTC
TRBV20-1	NA	TRBJ1-6	NA	CSARTTGRVGSPLHF	TGCAGTGCTAGGACGACAGGAAGGGTTGGGTCACCCCTCCACTTT
TRBV12-3/TRBV12-4	NA	TRBJ2-1	many	CASRTTSYEQFF	TGTGCCAGCAGAACGACTTCCTATGAGCAGTTCTTC
TRBV20-1	TRBD2	TRBJ2-3	few	CSATSGGTDTQYF	TGCAGTGCCACGAGCGGGGGCACAGATACGCAGTATTTT
TRBV7-9	TRBD2	TRBJ2-7	NA	CASSLSRLAGSEYEQYF	TGTGCCAGCAGCTTATCTCGGCTAGCGGGATCTGAGTACGAGCAGTACTTC
TRBV16	NA	TRBJ2-5	NA	CASNRQTQETQYF	TGTGCCAGCAACCGACAGACCCAAGAGACCCAGTACTTC
TRBV7-8	NA	TRBJ2-3	NA	CASSPSGQGKDTQYF	TGTGCCAGCAGCCCCTCGGGGCAGGGTAAAGATACGCAGTATTTT
TRBV5-1	TRBD1	TRBJ2-7	NA	CASERTGGHYEQYF	TGCGCCAGCGAGAGGACAGGGGGCCACTACGAGCAGTACTTC
TRBV28	NA	TRBJ2-2	NA	CASSLGGAGGELFF	TGTGCCAGCAGTTTGGGGGGCGCCGGCGGGGAGCTGTTTTTT
TRBV20-1	NA	TRBJ2-1	once	CSARDLSKGLTEQFF	TGCAGTGCTAGAGATTTGAGTAAGGGCCTTACCGAGCAGTTCTTC
TRBV6-2/TRBV6-3	TRBD2	TRBJ2-2	few	CASRRTSGLNTGELFF	TGTGCCAGCAGGCGAACTAGCGGACTTAACACCGGGGAGCTGTTTTTT
TRBV11-2	NA	TRBJ2-3	few	CASSLDYSTDTQYF	TGTGCCAGCAGCTTGGACTACAGCACAGATACGCAGTATTTT
TRBV10-3	TRBD1	TRBJ2-7	few	CAISAMGQGKNEQYF	TGTGCCATCAGTGCGATGGGACAGGGGAAGAACGAGCAGTACTTC
TRBV24-1	TRBD2	TRBJ2-1	few	CATSDSAATSFYEQFF	TGTGCCACCAGTGATTCCGCGGCGACTAGCTTTTACGAGCAGTTCTTC
TRBV20-1	TRBD2	TRBJ2-3	few	CSARGAGGPADTQYF	TGCAGTGCTAGAGGAGCGGGGGGGCCTGCAGATACGCAGTATTTT
TRBV5-5	NA	TRBJ2-1	NA	CASSLWQGPTYEQFF	TGTGCCAGCAGCTTGTGGCAGGGCCCTACATATGAGCAGTTCTTC
TRBV18	NA	TRBJ1-1	NA	CASSPTTSNTEAFF	TGTGCCAGCTCACCGACAACTTCCAACACTGAAGCTTTCTTT
TRBV3-1	NA	TRBJ1-5	NA	CASSVGGYSNQPQHF	TGTGCCAGCAGCGTCGGAGGGTATAGCAATCAGCCCCAGCATTTT
TRBV28	TRBD2	TRBJ2-7	NA	CASSTAGGHGNEQYF	TGTGCCAGCAGTACCGCGGGGGGGCATGGGAACGAGCAGTACTTC
TRBV4-3	NA	TRBJ2-1	few	CASSQDGRINEQFF	TGCGCCAGCAGCCAAGACGGACGGATCAATGAGCAGTTCTTC
TRBV10-3	NA	TRBJ2-2	few	CASSSIAAMNTGELFF	TGTGCCAGCTCTTCGATAGCGGCAATGAACACCGGGGAGCTGTTTTTT
TRBV14	NA	TRBJ2-5	NA	CASSQGVRREQETQYF	TGTGCCAGCAGCCAAGGTGTTAGGCGGGAACAAGAGACCCAGTACTTC
TRBV11-2	TRBD2	TRBJ2-5	few	CASSLTGLAGAGETQYF	TGTGCCAGCAGCTTAACAGGACTAGCGGGAGCCGGGGAGACCCAGTACTTC
TRBV9	TRBD1	TRBJ1-1	few	CASSASTGLTEAFF	TGTGCCAGCAGCGCCTCGACAGGGCTCACTGAAGCTTTCTTT
TRBV12-3/TRBV12-4	NA	TRBJ1-5	NA	CASSLGPAFPPQHF	TGTGCCAGCAGTTTGGGGCCGGCATTTCCGCCCCAGCATTTT
TRBV21-1	NA	TRBJ2-7	NA	CASSKDHRGLSYEQYF	TGTGCCAGCAGCAAAGACCACCGGGGACTGTCCTACGAGCAGTACTTC
TRBV9	TRBD2	TRBJ2-3	NA	CASSVSPFTGLAGGPSTDTQYF	TGTGCCAGCAGCGTATCCCCATTTACTGGACTAGCGGGAGGGCCATCGACAGATACGCAGTATTTT
TRBV11-2	TRBD1	TRBJ1-3	many	CASSYPGQGPRRSSGNTIYF	TGTGCCAGCAGCTACCCGGGACAGGGGCCGAGAAGAAGCTCTGGAAACACCATATATTTT
TRBV14	NA	TRBJ1-1	NA	CASSPLLYTEAFF	TGTGCCAGCAGCCCGCTTTTGTACACTGAAGCTTTCTTT
TRBV5-5	TRBD1	TRBJ2-3	few	CASTGQGAADTQYF	TGTGCCAGCACTGGACAGGGGGCCGCAGATACGCAGTATTTT
TRBV20-1	NA	TRBJ2-6	few	CSAMGPFSGANVLTF	TGCAGTGCCATGGGACCGTTTTCTGGGGCCAACGTCCTGACTTTC
TRBV7-2	NA	TRBJ2-4	NA	CASSLDRGIQYF	TGTGCCAGCAGCTTAGACCGGGGGATTCAGTACTTC
TRBV6-1	TRBD1	TRBJ1-6	NA	CASRPGQNNSPLHF	TGTGCCAGCAGACCGGGACAGAATAATTCACCCCTCCACTTT
TRBV2	TRBD2	TRBJ2-5	NA	CASSPRVAGSKETQYF	TGTGCCAGCAGTCCCCGGGTAGCGGGATCGAAAGAGACCCAGTACTTC
TRBV28	NA	TRBJ2-7	few	CASSLYPINAIQEQYF	TGTGCCAGCAGTTTATACCCGATAAATGCCATACAGGAGCAGTACTTC
TRBV9	NA	TRBJ1-1	few	CASSVGATGSTEAFF	TGTGCCAGCAGCGTCGGCGCTACAGGGAGTACTGAAGCTTTCTTT
TRBV12-3/TRBV12-4	TRBD2	TRBJ2-1	NA	CASSSPGLAANEQFF	TGTGCCAGCAGCTCCCCGGGACTAGCGGCGAATGAGCAGTTCTTC
TRBV7-8	NA	TRBJ1-2	few	CASSFGPGIEGYTF	NA
TRBV7-2	TRBD2	TRBJ2-1	NA	CASSPRLAVGHNEQFF	TGTGCCAGCAGCCCCAGACTAGCGGTGGGGCATAATGAGCAGTTCTTC
TRBV28	TRBD1	TRBJ1-1	NA	CASSSKGAANTEAFF	TGTGCCAGCAGTTCAAAGGGGGCAGCGAACACTGAAGCTTTCTTT
TRBV5-1	TRBD2	TRBJ2-3	NA	CASSLVAGETDTQYF	TGCGCCAGCAGCTTGGTTGCGGGAGAAACAGATACGCAGTATTTT
TRBV6-5	TRBD1	TRBJ2-2	NA	CASSYLTGGGPGELFF	TGTGCCAGCAGTTACTTGACAGGGGGGGGACCCGGGGAGCTGTTTTTT
TRBV5-5	NA	TRBJ2-5	few	CASSPAGLNQETQYF	TGTGCCAGCAGCCCGGCCGGACTGAACCAAGAGACCCAGTACTTC
TRBV24-1	NA	TRBJ2-1	NA	CAMLFELPQNEQFF	TGTGCCATGCTGTTTGAACTCCCGCAAAATGAGCAGTTCTTC
TRBV30	NA	TRBJ2-5	NA	CAWSVQRIYQETQYF	TGTGCCTGGAGTGTCCAGAGAATTTACCAAGAGACCCAGTACTTC
TRBV7-3	NA	TRBJ2-1	NA	CASSLRGNFNEQFF	TGTGCCAGCAGCTTACGGGGGAACTTCAATGAGCAGTTCTTC
TRBV7-2	NA	TRBJ1-4	few	CASSLTGLDEKLFF	TGTGCCAGCAGCTTAACGGGCTTGGATGAAAAACTGTTTTTT
TRBV29-1	NA	TRBJ1-4	NA	CSVGHSTTNEKLFF	TGCAGCGTTGGCCACAGCACAACTAATGAAAAACTGTTTTTT
TRBV11-2	NA	TRBJ2-1	few	CASSSTAGVNNEQFF	TGTGCCAGCAGCTCCACCGCGGGTGTGAACAATGAGCAGTTCTTC
TRBV14	NA	TRBJ2-2	few	CASRLAADTGELFF	TGTGCCAGCAGGCTGGCTGCGGACACCGGGGAGCTGTTTTTT
TRBV3-1	NA	TRBJ1-2	few	CASSQQGLGGYTF	TGTGCCAGCAGCCAGCAGGGCCTGGGCGGCTACACCTTC
TRBV10-3	TRBD1	TRBJ1-2	NA	CAIRIPGGQSLAF	TGTGCCATCAGGATACCTGGGGGACAGTCGTTGGCCTTC
TRBV2	NA	TRBJ2-3	NA	CASNGRGSTDTQYF	TGTGCCAGCAATGGAAGGGGTAGCACAGATACGCAGTATTTT
TRBV7-2	NA	TRBJ1-3	NA	CASSSATGNTIYF	TGTGCCAGCAGCTCCGCGACTGGAAACACCATATATTTT
TRBV28	NA	TRBJ1-5	NA	CASRKSTQPQHF	TGTGCCAGCAGGAAGAGTACTCAGCCCCAGCATTTT